This T cell receptor (beta chain) was retrieved from a study of cytomegalovirus exposure and HLA in healthy donors. Study background: Assignment to the Caucasian-associated ancestry cluster applied to around 76% of the approximately 360 genotyped donors.

Study-level findings and limits: A few chains tied to CMV proved CMV antigen-specific in vitro. Follow-up analysis seemed to connect common viral pathogens with several of the most significant clusters identified.

CDR3 length: 15 amino acids. Germline assignment: CDR1 SNHLY and CDR2 FYNNEI. V was clipped by 6 bases and J by 6 bases; unmatched bases: 11. 13 Jbeta primers and 60 Vbeta primers were used for the PCR. Original processing methods: In a later analysis, approximately 80 million unique TCR beta chains included roughly 11 million shared by two or more donors. The method was immunoSEQ multiplex PCR; TCRdb's version includes in-frame clones alone and lacks a portion of them. V and J calls and clone size are as listed in that table; D and trimming were resolved from the DNA. The sample lists some 150,000 clones, roughly 80% occurring once. Details on this clone: Its antigen is not known.

This TCR derives from a woman between 45 and 60 years old in good health and CMV-seronegative. Sequencing used PBMCs. This chain connects TRBV2 to TRBJ2-7; 10 bases are shared with TRBD2. The CDR3 region is CASRDYLAGATEQYF. The DNA for the CDR3 is TGTGCCAGCAGGGACTATCTAGCGGGAGCGACCGAGCAGTACTTC. Drawing the rest from reference TRBV2 and TRBJ2-7, the complete variable domain is EPEVTQTPSHQVTQMGQEVILRCVPISNHLYFYWYRQILGQKVEFLVSFYNNEISEKSEIFDDQFSVERPDGSNFTLKIRSTKLEDSAMYFCASRDYLAGATEQYFGPGTRLTVT.